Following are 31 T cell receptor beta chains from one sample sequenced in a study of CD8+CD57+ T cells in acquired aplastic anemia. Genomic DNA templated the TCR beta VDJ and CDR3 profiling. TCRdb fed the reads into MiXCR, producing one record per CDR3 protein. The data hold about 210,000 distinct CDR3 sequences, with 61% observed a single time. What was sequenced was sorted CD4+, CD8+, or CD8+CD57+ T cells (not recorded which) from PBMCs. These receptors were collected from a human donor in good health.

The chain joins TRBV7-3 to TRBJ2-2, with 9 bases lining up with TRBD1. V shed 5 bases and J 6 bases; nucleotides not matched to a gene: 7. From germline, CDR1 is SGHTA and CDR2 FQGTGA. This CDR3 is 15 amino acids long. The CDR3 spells CASSGTGSGAGELFF. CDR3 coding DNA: TGTGCCAGCAGCGGGACAGGGTCGGGGGCCGGGGAGCTGTTTTTT.

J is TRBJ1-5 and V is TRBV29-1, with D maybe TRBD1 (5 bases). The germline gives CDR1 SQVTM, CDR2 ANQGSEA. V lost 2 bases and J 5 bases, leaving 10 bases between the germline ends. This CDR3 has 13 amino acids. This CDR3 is CSVEWSRDQPQHF. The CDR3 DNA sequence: TGCAGCGTTGAATGGAGCAGGGATCAGCCCCAGCATTTT. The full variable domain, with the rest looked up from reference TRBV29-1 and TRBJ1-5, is SAVISQKPSRDICQRGTSLTIQCQVDSQVTMMFWYRQQPGQSLTLIATANQGSEATYESGFVIDKFPISRPNLTFSTLTVSNMSPEDSSIYLCSVEWSRDQPQHFGDGTRLSIL.

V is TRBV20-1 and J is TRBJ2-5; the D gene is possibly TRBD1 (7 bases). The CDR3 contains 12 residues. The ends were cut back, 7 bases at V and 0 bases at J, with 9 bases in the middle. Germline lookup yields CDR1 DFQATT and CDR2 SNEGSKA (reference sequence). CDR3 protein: CSGRGDQETQYF. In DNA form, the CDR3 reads TGCAGTGGCAGGGGGGACCAAGAGACCCAGTACTTC.

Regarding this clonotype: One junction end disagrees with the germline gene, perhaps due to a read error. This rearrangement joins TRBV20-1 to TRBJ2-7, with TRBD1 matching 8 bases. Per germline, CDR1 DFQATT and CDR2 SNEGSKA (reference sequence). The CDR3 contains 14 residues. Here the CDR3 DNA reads TGCAGTGCTAGGGCTGCAGGGGGCGGCGACGAGCCGTACTTC. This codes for CSARAAGGGDEPYF.

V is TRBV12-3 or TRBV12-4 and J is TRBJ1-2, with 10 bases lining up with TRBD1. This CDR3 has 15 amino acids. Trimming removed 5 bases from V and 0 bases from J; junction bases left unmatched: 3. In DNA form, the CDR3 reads TGTGCCAGCAGTGGACAGGGGGGGGCTAACTATGGCTACACCTTC. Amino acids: CASSGQGGANYGYTF.

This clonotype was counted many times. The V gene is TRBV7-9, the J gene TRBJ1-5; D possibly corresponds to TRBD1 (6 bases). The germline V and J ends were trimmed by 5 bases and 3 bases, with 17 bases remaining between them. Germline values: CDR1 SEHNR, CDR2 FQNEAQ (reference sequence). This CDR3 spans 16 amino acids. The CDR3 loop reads CASSPTPGTPNQPQHF. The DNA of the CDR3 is TGTGCCAGCAGCCCCACCCCCGGGACACCCAATCAGCCCCAGCATTTT. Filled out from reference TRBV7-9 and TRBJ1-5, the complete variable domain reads DTGVSQNPRHKITKRGQNVTFRCDPISEHNRLYWYRQTLGQGPEFLTYFQNEAQLEKSRLLSDRFSAERPKGSFSTLEIQRTEQGDSAMYLCASSPTPGTPNQPQHFGDGTRLSIL.

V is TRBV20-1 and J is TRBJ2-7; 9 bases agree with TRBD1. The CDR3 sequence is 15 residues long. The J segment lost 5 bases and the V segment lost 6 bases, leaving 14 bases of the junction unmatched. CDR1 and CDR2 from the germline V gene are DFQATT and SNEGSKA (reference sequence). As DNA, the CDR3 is TGCAGTGCCCCTGGGGGGGGGGACAGGGCCGACGAGCAGTACTTC. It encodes CSAPGGGDRADEQYF.

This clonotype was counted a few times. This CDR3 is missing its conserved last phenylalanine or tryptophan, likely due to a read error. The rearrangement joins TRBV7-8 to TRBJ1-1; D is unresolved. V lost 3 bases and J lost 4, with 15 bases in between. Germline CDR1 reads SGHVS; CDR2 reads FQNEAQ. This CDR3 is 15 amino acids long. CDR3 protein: CASSFSRARGTEAFL. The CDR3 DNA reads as TGTGCCAGCAGCTTTTCGAGGGCGCGTGGCACTGAAGCTTTCCTT.

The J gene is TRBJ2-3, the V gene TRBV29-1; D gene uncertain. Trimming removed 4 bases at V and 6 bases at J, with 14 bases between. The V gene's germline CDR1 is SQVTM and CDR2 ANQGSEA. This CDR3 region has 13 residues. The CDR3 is CSVGLTRMDTQYF. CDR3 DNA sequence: TGCAGCGTTGGCCTAACCCGAATGGATACGCAGTATTTT.

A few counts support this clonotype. The CDR3 spells CASSSRAGELFF. In nucleotides, the CDR3 is TGTGCCAGCAGTTCTAGGGCCGGGGAGCTGTTTTTT. The chain couples TRBV12-3 or TRBV12-4 to TRBJ2-2, with D unresolved. The V and J ends lost 4 bases and 6 bases respectively, with 6 bases between them. This CDR3 is 12 amino acids long.

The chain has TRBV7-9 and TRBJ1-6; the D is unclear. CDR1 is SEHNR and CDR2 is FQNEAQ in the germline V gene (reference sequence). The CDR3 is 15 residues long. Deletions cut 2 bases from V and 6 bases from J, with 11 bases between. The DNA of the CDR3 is TGTGCCAGCAGCTTATTGGGCTCGGGTAATTCACCCCTCCACTTT. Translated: CASSLLGSGNSPLHF.

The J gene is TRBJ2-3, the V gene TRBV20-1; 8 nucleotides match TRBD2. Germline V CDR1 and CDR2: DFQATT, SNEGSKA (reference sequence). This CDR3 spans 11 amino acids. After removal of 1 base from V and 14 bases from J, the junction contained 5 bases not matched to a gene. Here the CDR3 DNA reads TGCAGTGCTAGAGTGAGGACTAGCTTGTATTTT. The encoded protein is CSARVRTSLYF.

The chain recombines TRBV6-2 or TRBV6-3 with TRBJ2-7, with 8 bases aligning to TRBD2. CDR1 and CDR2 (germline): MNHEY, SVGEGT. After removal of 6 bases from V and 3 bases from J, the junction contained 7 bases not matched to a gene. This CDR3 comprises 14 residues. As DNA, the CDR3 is TGTGCCAGCAGCAACCCGGGACTAGTCTACGAGCAGTACTTC. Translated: CASSNPGLVYEQYF.

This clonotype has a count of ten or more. DNA for the CDR3: TGTGCCAGCAGTCAAACCTCCGGGACTGGAGAGACCCAGTACTTC. Amino acid sequence: CASSQTSGTGETQYF. The chain couples TRBV12-3 or TRBV12-4 to TRBJ2-5; D is perhaps TRBD2 (6 bases). Trimming left V 5 bases short and J 4 bases short, with 17 bases between. This CDR3 spans 15 amino acids.

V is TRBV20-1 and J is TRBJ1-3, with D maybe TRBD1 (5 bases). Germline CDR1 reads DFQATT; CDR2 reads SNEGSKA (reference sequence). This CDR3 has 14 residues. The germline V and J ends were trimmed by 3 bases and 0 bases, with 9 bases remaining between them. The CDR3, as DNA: TGCAGTGCTAGGGGGCTGTGCTCTGGAAACACCATATATTTT. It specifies CSARGLCSGNTIYF.

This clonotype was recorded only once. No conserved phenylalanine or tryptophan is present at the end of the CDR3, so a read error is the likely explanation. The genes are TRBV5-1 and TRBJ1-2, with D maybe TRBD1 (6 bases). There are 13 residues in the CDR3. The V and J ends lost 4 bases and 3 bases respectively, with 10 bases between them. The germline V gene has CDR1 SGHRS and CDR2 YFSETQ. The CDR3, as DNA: TGCGCCAGCAGCCTTGGACAGTACTATGGCTACACCTCC. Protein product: CASSLGQYYGYTS.

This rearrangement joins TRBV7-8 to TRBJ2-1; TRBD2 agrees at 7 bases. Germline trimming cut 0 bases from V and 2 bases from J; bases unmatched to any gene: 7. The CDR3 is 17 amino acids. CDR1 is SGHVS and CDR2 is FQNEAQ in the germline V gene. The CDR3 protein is CASSLARGTNTYNEQFF. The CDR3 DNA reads TGTGCCAGCAGCTTAGCGCGGGGGACGAATACCTACAATGAGCAGTTCTTC.

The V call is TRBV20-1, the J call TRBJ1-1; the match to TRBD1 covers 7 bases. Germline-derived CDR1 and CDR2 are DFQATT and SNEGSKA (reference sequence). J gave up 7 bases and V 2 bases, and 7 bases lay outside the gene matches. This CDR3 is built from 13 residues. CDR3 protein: CSARSGTVDEAFF. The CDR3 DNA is TGCAGTGCTAGATCCGGGACAGTAGATGAAGCTTTCTTT.

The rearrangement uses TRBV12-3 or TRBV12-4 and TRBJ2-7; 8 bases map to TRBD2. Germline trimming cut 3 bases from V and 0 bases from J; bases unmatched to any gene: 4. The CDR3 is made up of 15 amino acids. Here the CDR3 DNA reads TGTGCCAGCAGTTTGCTCGGGGGGGGCTCCTACGAGCAGTACTTC. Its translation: CASSLLGGGSYEQYF.

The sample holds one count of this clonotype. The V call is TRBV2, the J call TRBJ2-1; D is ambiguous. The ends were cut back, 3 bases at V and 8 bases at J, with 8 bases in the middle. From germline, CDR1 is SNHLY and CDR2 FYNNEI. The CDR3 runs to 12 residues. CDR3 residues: CASSDASHEQFF. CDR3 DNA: TGTGCCAGCAGTGATGCGAGCCATGAGCAGTTCTTC. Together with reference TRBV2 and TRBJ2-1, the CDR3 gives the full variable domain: EPEVTQTPSHQVTQMGQEVILRCVPISNHLYFYWYRQILGQKVEFLVSFYNNEISEKSEIFDDQFSVERPDGSNFTLKIRSTKLEDSAMYFCASSDASHEQFFGPGTRLTVL.

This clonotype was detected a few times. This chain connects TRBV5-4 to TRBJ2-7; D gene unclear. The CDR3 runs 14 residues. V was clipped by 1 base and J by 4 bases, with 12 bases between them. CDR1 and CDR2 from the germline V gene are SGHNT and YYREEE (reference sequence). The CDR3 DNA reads TGTGCCAGCAGCTTGCCAACTAACTCTTACGAGCAGTACTTC. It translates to CASSLPTNSYEQYF.

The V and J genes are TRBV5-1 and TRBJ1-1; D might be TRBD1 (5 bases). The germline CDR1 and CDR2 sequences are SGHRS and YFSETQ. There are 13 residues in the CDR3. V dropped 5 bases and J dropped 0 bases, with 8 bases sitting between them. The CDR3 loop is CASRAGMNTEAFF. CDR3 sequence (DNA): TGCGCCAGCAGGGCAGGGATGAACACTGAAGCTTTCTTT. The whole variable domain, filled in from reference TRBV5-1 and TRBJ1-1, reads KAGVTQTPRYLIKTRGQQVTLSCSPISGHRSVSWYQQTPGQGLQFLFEYFSETQRNKGNFPGRFSGRQFSNSRSEMNVSTLELGDSALYLCASRAGMNTEAFFGQGTRLTVV.

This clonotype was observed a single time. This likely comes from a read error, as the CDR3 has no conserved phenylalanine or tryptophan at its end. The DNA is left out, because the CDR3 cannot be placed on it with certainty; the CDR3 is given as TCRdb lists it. CDR3 region: CASSYYLDP. V and J are TRBV6-5 and TRBJ1-6. The CDR3 is 9 amino acids long, termini counted. CDR1 is MNHEY and CDR2 is SVGAGI in the germline V gene.

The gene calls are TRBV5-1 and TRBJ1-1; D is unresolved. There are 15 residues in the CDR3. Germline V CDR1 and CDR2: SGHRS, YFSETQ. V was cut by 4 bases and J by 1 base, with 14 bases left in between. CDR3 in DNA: TGCGCCAGCAGCGCCCTCGGCGGCCAGAACACTGAAGCTTTCTTT. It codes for CASSALGGQNTEAFF.

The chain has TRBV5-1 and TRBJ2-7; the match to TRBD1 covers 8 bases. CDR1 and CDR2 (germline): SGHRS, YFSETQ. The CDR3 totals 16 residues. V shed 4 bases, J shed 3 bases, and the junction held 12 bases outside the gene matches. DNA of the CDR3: TGCGCCAGCAGCGCACTGACAGGGGAGCCCATCTACGAGCAGTACTTC. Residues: CASSALTGEPIYEQYF. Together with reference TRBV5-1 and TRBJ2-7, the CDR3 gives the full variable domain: KAGVTQTPRYLIKTRGQQVTLSCSPISGHRSVSWYQQTPGQGLQFLFEYFSETQRNKGNFPGRFSGRQFSNSRSEMNVSTLELGDSALYLCASSALTGEPIYEQYFGPGTRLTVT.

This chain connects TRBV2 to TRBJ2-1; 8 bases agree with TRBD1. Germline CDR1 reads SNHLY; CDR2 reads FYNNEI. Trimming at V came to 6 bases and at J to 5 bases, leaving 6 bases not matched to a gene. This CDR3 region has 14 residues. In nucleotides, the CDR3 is TGTGCCAGCAGCTTACAGGGGGTGGACAATGAGCAGTTCTTC. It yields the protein CASSLQGVDNEQFF.

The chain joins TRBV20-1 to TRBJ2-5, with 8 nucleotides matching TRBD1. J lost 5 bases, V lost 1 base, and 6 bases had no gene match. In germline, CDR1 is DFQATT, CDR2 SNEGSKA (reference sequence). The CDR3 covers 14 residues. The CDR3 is CSARVDTGGETQYF. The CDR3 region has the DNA TGCAGTGCTAGAGTCGATACAGGGGGTGAGACCCAGTACTTC.

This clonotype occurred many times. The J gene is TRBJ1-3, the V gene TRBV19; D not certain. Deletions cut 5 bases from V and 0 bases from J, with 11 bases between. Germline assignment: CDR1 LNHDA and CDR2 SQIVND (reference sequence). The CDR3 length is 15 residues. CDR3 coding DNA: TGTGCCAGTAGTCTCAAATCGAACTCTGGAAACACCATATATTTT. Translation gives CASSLKSNSGNTIYF.

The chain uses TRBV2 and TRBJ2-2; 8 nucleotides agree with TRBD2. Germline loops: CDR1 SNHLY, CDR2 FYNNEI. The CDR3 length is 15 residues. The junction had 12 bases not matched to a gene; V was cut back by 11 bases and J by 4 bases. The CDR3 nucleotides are TGTGCCGTATCCGGGGGGGATCTCAGCACCGGGGAGCTGTTTTTT. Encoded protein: CAVSGGDLSTGELFF. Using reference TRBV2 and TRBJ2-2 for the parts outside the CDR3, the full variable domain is EPEVTQTPSHQVTQMGQEVILRCVPISNHLYFYWYRQILGQKVEFLVSFYNNEISEKSEIFDDQFSVERPDGSNFTLKIRSTKLEDSAMYFCAVSGGDLSTGELFFGEGSRLTVL.

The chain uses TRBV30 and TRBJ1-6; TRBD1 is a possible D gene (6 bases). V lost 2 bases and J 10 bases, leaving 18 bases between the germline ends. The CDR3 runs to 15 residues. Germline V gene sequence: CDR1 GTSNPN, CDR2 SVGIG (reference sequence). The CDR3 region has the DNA TGTGCCTGGAGTAAGCTGGGACAAGGTTTGTCACCCCTCCACTTT. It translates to CAWSKLGQGLSPLHF.

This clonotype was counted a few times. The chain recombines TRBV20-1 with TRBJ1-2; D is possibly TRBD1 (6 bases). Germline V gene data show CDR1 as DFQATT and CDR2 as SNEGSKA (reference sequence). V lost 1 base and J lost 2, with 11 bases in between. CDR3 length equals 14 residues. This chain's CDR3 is CSARGGTTNYGYTF. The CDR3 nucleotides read TGCAGTGCTAGAGGGGGGACAACAAACTATGGCTACACCTTC.